These T cell receptor beta chains were read from a single sample in a study of blood T cell repertoires in COVID-19. The protocol was immunoSEQ multiplex PCR, while the TCRdb copy is restricted to in-frame clones and leaves out a portion. The sample holds 90,000 to 120,000 clones, over 80% seen once. Sequencing was done on a sample of peripheral blood. The receptors here all came from a young woman with acute or convalescent COVID-19. CDR3s include the opening cysteine and the closing phenylalanine or tryptophan. A D gene is named only where the DNA matches it firmly. Size is stated for part of the rows, as once, few or many counts, or as a class when the clone is expanded.

V	J	size	D	DNA	CDR3
TRBV7-7	TRBJ2-1	-	-	TGTGCCAGCAGCTTAGACAGGGTCGGCAATGAGCAGTTCTTC	CASSLDRVGNEQFF
TRBV6-6	TRBJ2-1	-	-	TGTGCCAGCAGCCTGCTAACCTCCTCCTACAATGAGCAGTTCTTC	CASSLLTSSYNEQFF
TRBV5-1	TRBJ1-3	-	TRBD1	TGCGCCAGCAGCCGTCAGGGGGAATCTGGAAACACCATATATTTT	CASSRQGESGNTIYF
TRBV7-2	TRBJ2-1	-	TRBD2	TGTGCCAGCAGCGCGGGACTAGCGGGAGACAATGAGCAGTTCTTC	CASSAGLAGDNEQFF
TRBV7-2	TRBJ1-5	-	-	TGTGCCAGCAGCTTTACAGGGTATGGACAGCCCCAGCATTTT	CASSFTGYGQPQHF
TRBV25-1	TRBJ1-4	-	-	TGTGCCAGCAGGGACGCCGGGATAACTAATGAAAAACTGTTTTTT	CASRDAGITNEKLFF
TRBV7-2	TRBJ2-2	-	-	TGTGCCAGCAGCTTAGCCCCGGGGATCGGGGAGCTGTTTTTT	CASSLAPGIGELFF
TRBV7-9	TRBJ1-2	once	-	TGTGCCAGCAGCCCGGGGGGCTATGGCTACACCTTC	CASSPGGYGYTF
TRBV7-2	TRBJ2-7	-	TRBD2	TGTGCCAGCAGCCCTTCCGCGGGAGTGGACGAGCAGTACTTC	CASSPSAGVDEQYF
TRBV7-6	TRBJ2-5	-	TRBD2	TGTGCCAGCAGCTTAAGAACTAGCGGGGGTGTGGTAGCAGAGACCCAGTACTTC	CASSLRTSGGVVAETQYF
TRBV3-1/TRBV3-2	TRBJ1-6	-	TRBD1	TGTGCCAGCAGCCAAGATTTTACCAGGGGGCGCAGTTCACCCCTCCACTTT	CASSQDFTRGRSSPLHF
TRBV4-3	TRBJ2-3	-	-	TGCGCCAGCAGCCCTAGGCAGGGTTCAGATACGCAGTATTTT	CASSPRQGSDTQYF
TRBV5-5	TRBJ2-5	once	-	TGTGCCAGCAGCTTGGTCGGGGAGGAGACCCAGTACTTC	CASSLVGEETQYF
TRBV6-1	TRBJ1-4	-	TRBD1	TGTGCCAGCAGTGGAGACAGGGGGCGATTATCTGAGGAAAAACTGTTTTTT	CASSGDRGRLSEEKLFF
TRBV7-9	TRBJ1-4	-	TRBD1	TGTGCCAGCAGCCCGGGACAGGGGAATGAAAAACTGTTTTTT	CASSPGQGNEKLFF
TRBV6-5	TRBJ1-2	-	-	TGTGCCAGCAGTTACACCGATAGAAGAAAGGGCTACACCTTC	CASSYTDRRKGYTF
TRBV13	TRBJ2-1	-	TRBD2	TGTGCCAGCAGCTTCCTCCGGGGGGGCGATGGGCAGTTCTTC	CASSFLRGGDGQFF
TRBV28	TRBJ1-5	-	TRBD1	TGTGCCAGCATCGGACAGGGGTTGCAGGGTCAGCCCCAGCATTTT	CASIGQGLQGQPQHF
TRBV14	TRBJ1-6	-	-	TGTGCCAGCAGCCAGCAGGGGAATTCACCCCTCCACTTT	CASSQQGNSPLHF
TRBV2	TRBJ1-6	-	TRBD1	TGTGCCAGCAGACCGATGGCAGGGGGCGGTTCACCCCTCCACTTT	CASRPMAGGGSPLHF
TRBV9	TRBJ1-3	-	-	TGTGCCAGCAGCGTATTAGGCTGGGGGCCTGGAAACACCATATATTTT	CASSVLGWGPGNTIYF
TRBV4-3	TRBJ2-1	-	TRBD1	TGCGCCAGCAGCAGTACTGCGGGACAGGGTTTCAATGAGCAGTTCTTC	CASSSTAGQGFNEQFF
TRBV5-1	TRBJ1-1	-	TRBD1	TGCGCCAGCAGCCTGGAGGGGGCCGGCACTGAAGCTTTCTTT	CASSLEGAGTEAFF
TRBV12-5	TRBJ2-1	-	TRBD2	TGTGCTAGTGGTCCCGGGACTAGCGGGTCCTACAATGAGCAGTTCTTC	CASGPGTSGSYNEQFF
TRBV2	TRBJ2-5	few	-	TGTGCCAGCGGTGGGAGGCAGGTGGGGGAGACCCAGTACTTC	CASGGRQVGETQYF
TRBV6-2/TRBV6-3	TRBJ1-1	-	TRBD1	TGTGCCAGCAGTTACTCGACAGGGACCACTGAAGCTTTCTTT	CASSYSTGTTEAFF
TRBV7-9	TRBJ1-3	-	TRBD1	TGTGCCAGCAGCTTGGGACAGATCTCTGGAAACACCATATATTTT	CASSLGQISGNTIYF
TRBV27	TRBJ1-2	-	TRBD1	TGTGCCAGCAGGGGGACAGGGTTGGGCCTTAACTATGGCTACACCTTC	CASRGTGLGLNYGYTF
TRBV6-2/TRBV6-3	TRBJ1-2	-	-	TGTGCCAGCAGTTACGGCTCGGGACTCAGGTTTGGCTACACCTTC	CASSYGSGLRFGYTF
TRBV30	TRBJ1-5	once	-	TGTGCCTGGAGTTTACAACGACAGAGCAATCAGCCCCAGCATTTT	CAWSLQRQSNQPQHF
TRBV5-6	TRBJ2-7	-	-	TGTGCCAGCAGCTTGGAAGTGACAGGAATCTTGGACGAGCAGTACTTC	CASSLEVTGILDEQYF
TRBV7-8	TRBJ2-7	-	TRBD1	TGTGCCAGCAGACCCCGACAGGGCACCTACGAGCAGTACTTC	CASRPRQGTYEQYF
TRBV19	TRBJ1-5	-	-	TGTGCCAGTAGTATTGAGCGAGGTCAGCCCCAGCATTTT	CASSIERGQPQHF
TRBV7-3	TRBJ2-1	-	-	TGTGCCAGCAGCCCCCACGGCTCCTACAATGAGCAGTTCTTC	CASSPHGSYNEQFF
TRBV28	TRBJ2-7	-	TRBD1	TGTGCCAGCAGTTTAACCGGGACAGGGGTCTACGAGCAGTACTTC	CASSLTGTGVYEQYF
TRBV5-1	TRBJ2-1	-	TRBD1	TGCGCCAGCAGCTTGGGGTCAGGGGGTAACTCCTACAATGAGCAGTTCTTC	CASSLGSGGNSYNEQFF
TRBV11-1	TRBJ1-6	-	-	TGTGCCAGCAGCTTAGAGAGCCGGGATTCACCCCTCCACTTT	CASSLESRDSPLHF
TRBV5-1	TRBJ2-7	-	-	TGCGCCAGCAGCTTGTTAACAGGACCCTACGAGCAGTACTTC	CASSLLTGPYEQYF
TRBV12-1	TRBJ1-4	-	-	TGTGCCAGCAGCGCTGACAGACGACTTGCAACTAATGAAAAACTGTTTTTT	CASSADRRLATNEKLFF
TRBV4-1	TRBJ1-5	-	TRBD1	TGCGCCAGCAGCCAAGAAGGGACAGATTTTGGGCCCCAGCATTTT	CASSQEGTDFGPQHF
TRBV6-5	TRBJ2-7	-	-	TGTGCCAGCAGTTCCCCGACAGGGACTGGCGGCGAGCAGTACTTC	CASSSPTGTGGEQYF
TRBV13	TRBJ2-5	-	TRBD1	TGTGCCAGCAGCTTGGGGACAGGGGAAGAGACCCAGTACTTC	CASSLGTGEETQYF
TRBV5-4	TRBJ2-1	-	-	TGTGCCAGCAGCAAAGAGCGGATCAGCTCCTACAATGAGCAGTTCTTC	CASSKERISSYNEQFF
TRBV5-4	TRBJ1-1	-	-	TGTGCCAGCAGCTTAAGGAGGGAGAATAGGAACACTGAAGCTTTCTTT	CASSLRRENRNTEAFF
TRBV2	TRBJ1-1	-	-	TGTGCCAGCAGTGAATTCTCTGTAGGGGTGAACACTGAAGCTTTCTTT	CASSEFSVGVNTEAFF
TRBV28	TRBJ2-5	-	TRBD1	TGTGCCAGCAGTTTGGTGGCGACAGGGGCAGAGACCCAGTACTTC	CASSLVATGAETQYF
TRBV7-3	TRBJ1-2	-	-	TGTGCCAGCAGCTTAACGGGCGGGTCCTCTGAAGGCTACACCTTC	CASSLTGGSSEGYTF
TRBV3-1/TRBV3-2	TRBJ1-2	few	TRBD1	TGTGCCAGCAGCCAAGCTCCGACAGGGGAAGAGGGCTACACCTTC	CASSQAPTGEEGYTF
TRBV7-7	TRBJ2-3	-	TRBD2	TGTGCTAGCAGCTTAGGTGCGGGAGGCGGGACAGATACGCAGTATTTT	CASSLGAGGGTDTQYF
TRBV6-5	TRBJ1-5	-	-	TGTGCCAGCACCTCGACAAATCGGGGAGGCCAGCCCCAGCATTTT	CASTSTNRGGQPQHF
TRBV29-1	TRBJ1-2	-	TRBD1	TGCAGCGTTGGGGGCGGGCAGGGGGATTTCGGCTACACCTTC	CSVGGGQGDFGYTF
TRBV2	TRBJ2-1	-	TRBD2	TGTGCCAGCGTGACTAGCGGGGGCCCTATTGAGCAGTTCTTC	CASVTSGGPIEQFF
TRBV7-9	TRBJ2-3	-	-	TGTGCCAGCACCTCTCGGTTAGAAGCGACAGATACGCAGTATTTT	CASTSRLEATDTQYF
TRBV4-1	TRBJ2-3	-	-	TGCGCCAGCAGCCAAGTCGATCGGGAGCCCGGCGATACGCAGTATTTT	CASSQVDREPGDTQYF
TRBV4-3	TRBJ2-7	-	TRBD1	TGCGCCAGCAGCCAAGATCTGGGGACAGGGAATTACGAGCAGTACTTC	CASSQDLGTGNYEQYF
TRBV9	TRBJ1-1	-	TRBD1	TGTGCCAGCAGCCCCCGACAGGGCCTGAACACTGAAGCTTTCTTT	CASSPRQGLNTEAFF
TRBV21-1	TRBJ2-1	-	-	TGTGCCACCGACCTGGGACTAGCGCCTAACTACAATGAGCAGTTCTTC	CATDLGLAPNYNEQFF